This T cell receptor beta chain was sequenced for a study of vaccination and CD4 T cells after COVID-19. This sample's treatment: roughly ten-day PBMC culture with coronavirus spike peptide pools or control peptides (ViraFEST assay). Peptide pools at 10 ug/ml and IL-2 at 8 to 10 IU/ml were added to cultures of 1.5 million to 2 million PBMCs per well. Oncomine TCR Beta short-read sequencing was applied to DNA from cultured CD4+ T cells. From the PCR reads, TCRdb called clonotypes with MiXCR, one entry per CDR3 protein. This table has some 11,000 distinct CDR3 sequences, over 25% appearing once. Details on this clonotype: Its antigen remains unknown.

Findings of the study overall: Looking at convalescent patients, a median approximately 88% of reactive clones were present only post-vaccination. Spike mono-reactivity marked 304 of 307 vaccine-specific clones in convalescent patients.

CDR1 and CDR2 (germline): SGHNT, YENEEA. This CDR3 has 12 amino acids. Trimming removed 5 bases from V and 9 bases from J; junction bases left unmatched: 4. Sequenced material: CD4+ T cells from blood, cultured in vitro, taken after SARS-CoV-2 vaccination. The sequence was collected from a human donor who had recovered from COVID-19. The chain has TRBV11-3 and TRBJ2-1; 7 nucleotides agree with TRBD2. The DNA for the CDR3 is TGTGCCAGCAGCCTTGGGGAGGGTGAGCAGTTCTTC. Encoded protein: CASSLGEGEQFF. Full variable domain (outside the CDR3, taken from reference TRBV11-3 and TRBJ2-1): EAGVVQSPRYKIIEKKQPVAFWCNPISGHNTLYWYLQNLGQGPELLIRYENEEAVDDSQLPKDRFSAERLKGVDSTLKIQPAELGDSAVYLCASSLGEGEQFFGPGTRLTVL.